These T cell receptor beta chains were read from a single sample in a study of blood T cell repertoires in COVID-19. Clones were read by immunoSEQ multiplex PCR, and TCRdb kept only the in-frame ones, dropping some. The sample shows 300,000 to 400,000 clones, about nine tenths of them seen only once. Sequenced material: PBMCs or T cells enriched from blood (not recorded which). The receptors shown here come from a man aged 55-75 years who had recovered from COVID-19. CDR3s include the opening cysteine and the closing phenylalanine or tryptophan. Fields, in order: clone size, J gene, V gene, D gene, CDR3 protein, CDR3 DNA. The D gene is left open where the match is weak. The size entry is marked missing in some rows and otherwise reads once, few, many or a size class.

clone size: -; J gene: TRBJ2-7; V gene: TRBV6-6; D gene: TRBD1; CDR3 protein: CAITPGQGSYEQYF; CDR3 DNA: TGTGCCATCACGCCGGGACAGGGAAGCTACGAGCAGTACTTC
clone size: once; J gene: TRBJ2-2; V gene: TRBV27; D gene: TRBD2; CDR3 protein: CASSFRLAGSNTGELFF; CDR3 DNA: TGTGCCAGCAGTTTCCGTCTAGCGGGTTCGAACACCGGGGAGCTGTTTTTT
clone size: once; J gene: TRBJ2-1; V gene: TRBV7-8; D gene: TRBD1; CDR3 protein: CASSLAADRGSYNEQFF; CDR3 DNA: TGTGCCAGCAGCTTAGCGGCTGACAGGGGGTCCTACAATGAGCAGTTCTTC
clone size: -; J gene: TRBJ1-5; V gene: TRBV7-2; D gene: TRBD1; CDR3 protein: CASSPGTGWNQPQHF; CDR3 DNA: TGTGCCAGCAGCCCTGGGACAGGGTGGAATCAGCCCCAGCATTTT
clone size: once; J gene: TRBJ2-2; V gene: TRBV6-1; D gene: -; CDR3 protein: CASSEYGQIAELFF; CDR3 DNA: TGTGCCAGCAGTGAATATGGACAGATTGCGGAGCTGTTTTTT
clone size: -; J gene: TRBJ2-2; V gene: TRBV28; D gene: TRBD2; CDR3 protein: CASTGLAGTGELFF; CDR3 DNA: TGTGCCAGCACAGGACTAGCGGGCACCGGGGAGCTGTTTTTT
clone size: once; J gene: TRBJ2-5; V gene: TRBV19; D gene: TRBD2; CDR3 protein: CASSGRDGQETQYF; CDR3 DNA: TGTGCCAGTAGTGGGAGGGACGGCCAAGAGACCCAGTACTTC
clone size: -; J gene: TRBJ2-4; V gene: TRBV19; D gene: TRBD1; CDR3 protein: CASSRGTDLLAKNIQYF; CDR3 DNA: TGTGCCAGTAGTAGGGGGACAGACCTGCTGGCCAAAAACATTCAGTACTTC
clone size: few; J gene: TRBJ1-5; V gene: TRBV9; D gene: -; CDR3 protein: CASSVEPNQPQHF; CDR3 DNA: TGTGCCAGCAGCGTGGAGCCCAATCAGCCCCAGCATTTT
clone size: -; J gene: TRBJ1-2; V gene: TRBV10-3; D gene: -; CDR3 protein: CAIQGPNYGYTF; CDR3 DNA: TGTGCCATCCAGGGTCCTAACTATGGCTACACCTTC
clone size: -; J gene: TRBJ2-1; V gene: TRBV7-2; D gene: -; CDR3 protein: CASSLGGTKYNEQFF; CDR3 DNA: TGTGCCAGCAGCTTAGGGGGGACAAAGTACAATGAGCAGTTCTTC
clone size: -; J gene: TRBJ1-6; V gene: TRBV20-1; D gene: -; CDR3 protein: CSAGRQERLHF; CDR3 DNA: TGCAGTGCAGGGAGACAGGAGCGCCTCCACTTT
clone size: -; J gene: TRBJ2-7; V gene: TRBV11-2; D gene: TRBD1; CDR3 protein: CASSLSGQGYEQYF; CDR3 DNA: TGTGCCAGCAGCTTATCCGGACAGGGGTACGAGCAGTACTTC
clone size: -; J gene: TRBJ1-1; V gene: TRBV5-1; D gene: -; CDR3 protein: CASSLGGSLNTEAFF; CDR3 DNA: TGCGCCAGCAGCTTGGGCGGCAGCTTGAACACTGAAGCTTTCTTT
clone size: -; J gene: TRBJ2-3; V gene: TRBV7-9; D gene: -; CDR3 protein: CASSIAPTDTQYF; CDR3 DNA: TGTGCCAGCAGCATCGCGCCCACAGATACGCAGTATTTT
clone size: -; J gene: TRBJ2-7; V gene: TRBV7-9; D gene: -; CDR3 protein: CASLGRADEQYF; CDR3 DNA: TGTGCCAGCCTGGGCAGGGCAGACGAGCAGTACTTC
clone size: -; J gene: TRBJ1-2; V gene: TRBV28; D gene: -; CDR3 protein: CASSSIYGYTF; CDR3 DNA: TGTGCCAGCAGTTCCATCTATGGCTACACCTTC
clone size: -; J gene: TRBJ2-7; V gene: TRBV11-2; D gene: TRBD2; CDR3 protein: CASSLEGSGTPYEQYF; CDR3 DNA: TGTGCCAGCAGCTTAGAGGGTAGCGGGACGCCCTACGAGCAGTACTTC
clone size: -; J gene: TRBJ2-1; V gene: TRBV7-6; D gene: -; CDR3 protein: CASSYRDHEQFF; CDR3 DNA: TGTGCCAGCAGCTACAGGGATCATGAGCAGTTCTTC
clone size: -; J gene: TRBJ1-5; V gene: TRBV28; D gene: -; CDR3 protein: CASSPVRTSNQPQHF; CDR3 DNA: TGTGCCAGCAGCCCCGTGCGCACTAGCAATCAGCCCCAGCATTTT
clone size: -; J gene: TRBJ2-5; V gene: TRBV7-7; D gene: -; CDR3 protein: CASSSSGIPGETQYF; CDR3 DNA: TGTGCTAGCAGCTCTTCCGGGATCCCTGGGGAGACCCAGTACTTC
clone size: -; J gene: TRBJ2-1; V gene: TRBV5-1; D gene: -; CDR3 protein: CASSLRPTGINEQFF; CDR3 DNA: TGCGCCAGCAGCTTGCGTCCAACAGGGATCAATGAGCAGTTCTTC
clone size: -; J gene: TRBJ1-4; V gene: TRBV7-2; D gene: TRBD1; CDR3 protein: CASSRPGGEKLFF; CDR3 DNA: TGTGCCAGCAGCCGACCAGGGGGTGAAAAACTGTTTTTT
clone size: -; J gene: TRBJ2-1; V gene: TRBV19; D gene: -; CDR3 protein: CASSIALWQSLRLRSYNEQFF; CDR3 DNA: TGTGCCAGTAGTATAGCCCTGTGGCAGTCCCTTCGACTGCGCTCCTACAATGAGCAGTTCTTC